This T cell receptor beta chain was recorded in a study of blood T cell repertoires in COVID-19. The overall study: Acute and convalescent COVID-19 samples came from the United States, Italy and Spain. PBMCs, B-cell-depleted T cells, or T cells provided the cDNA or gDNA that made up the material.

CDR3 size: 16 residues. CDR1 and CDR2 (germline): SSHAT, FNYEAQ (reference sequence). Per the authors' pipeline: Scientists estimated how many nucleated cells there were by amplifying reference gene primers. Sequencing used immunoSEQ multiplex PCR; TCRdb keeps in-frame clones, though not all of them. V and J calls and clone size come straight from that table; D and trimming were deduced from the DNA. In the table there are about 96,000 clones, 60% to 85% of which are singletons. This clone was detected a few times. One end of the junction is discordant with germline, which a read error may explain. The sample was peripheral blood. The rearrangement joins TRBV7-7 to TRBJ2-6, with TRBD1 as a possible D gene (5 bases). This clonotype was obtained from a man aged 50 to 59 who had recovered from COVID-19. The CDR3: CASSLATGSGANVLTF. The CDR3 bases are TGTGCTAGCAGCTTAGCAACAGGCTCTGGGGCCAACGTCCTGACTTTC.